The following is a TCR beta chain sequence with its context. Which antigen it targets is not known. Per-base quality was not reported, and no clone a single base away is much larger than it. This specimen comes from a study of blood T cell repertoires in COVID-19 (dated by TCRdb to about 2020). Looking at the study overall: Samples from collaborators originated in the United States, Italy and Spain and spanned both the acute and convalescent phases of COVID-19. Sample metadata almost always included a de-identified subject ID, COVID-19 status, age in years and sex. The repertoires were made available in a free public database intended to serve as a resource for research on the immune response to SARS-CoV-2. Subjects who had been exposed to COVID-19, were actively infected with it, or had recovered from it provided the deeply sampled blood TCRbeta repertoires that made up the dataset. The samples were drawn from two sources: the first 160 participants of the ongoing ImmuneRACE study, and 1,200 or so subjects contributed by 6 global collaborators. The material from the prospective study consisted of cDNA or gDNA derived from T cells, B-cell-depleted T cells, or PBMCs. Where available, HLA class I and class II types were taken from metadata supplied by the sample provider and were not determined by assay-based typing. The research as a whole found: Clinical and demographic metadata were provided uncurated, with the amount varying by source and participant.

V loses 4 bases at its end and J loses 7 bases; junction bases beyond the gene matches: 11. According to the germline V gene, CDR1 reads SGHDT and CDR2 reads YYEEEE. The CDR3 numbers 16 residues from cysteine through phenylalanine. Of the read, only the CDR3 DNA is kept; its 48 bases are in frame from base 1. TCRbeta CDR3 regions were amplified from genomic DNA by means of the immunoSEQ Assay, a bias-controlled multiplex PCR. As for the authors' bioinformatics: Nucleated cell counts per sample were estimated from amplification of reference gene primers within the assay. Sequence reads were collapsed and filtered to measure the absolute abundance of every unique TCRbeta CDR3 rearrangement. Productive Simpson clonality was computed per sample as the square root of Simpson's diversity index over productive rearrangements. The source is immuneACCESS, and TCRdb retained only in-frame sequences with V and J called. Part of the clones is not carried over; for the studies checked, unresolved V genes explain less than half of this, and the remainder is unexplained. The V and J calls and the clone size are those of that table, but D and trimming were determined from the DNA. The sample contains approximately 220,000 clones, under 90% of them found a single time. Clones ranked in the top ten supply under 3% of the sample.

The collaborating institutions used their own protocols to collect whole blood in K2EDTA tubes. Collaborator samples were shipped for TCRbeta analysis as frozen whole blood, isolated PBMCs, or DNA extracted from either sample type. This TCR derives from a woman aged 40-49 years with active or convalescent COVID-19. The sample was peripheral blood. The chain was built from TRBV5-6 and TRBJ1-4, and 9 junction bases match TRBD1. CDR3 sequence: CASSQDRGWGSEKLFF. The bases are TGTGCCAGCAGCCAGGACAGGGGATGGGGGAGTGAAAAACTGTTTTTT.